The 11 T cell receptor beta chains below all came from one sample that was sequenced in a study of T cell repertoires in cytomegalovirus infection. From the reads, TCRdb called clonotypes with MiXCR, one entry per CDR3 protein. The sample records around 490,000 distinct CDR3 sequences, 26% being singletons. The sequenced sample consisted of PBMCs. These receptors all stem from a human donor in good health (CMV status not recorded). Some clones in this sample may be carry-over from other donors' samples.

This sequence joins TRBV6-2 or TRBV6-3 and TRBJ2-7, with D unresolved. Germline CDR1 is MNHEY and CDR2 is SVGEGT. Trimming left V 7 bases short and J 6 bases short, with 13 bases between. The CDR3 loop spans 12 amino acids. The CDR3 loop reads CASKLTWGEQYF. As DNA, the CDR3 is TGTGCCAGCAAACTTACATGGGGCGAGCAGTACTTC.

This clonotype came up a few times. CDR3 residues: CSDLLAGVPDTQYF. In DNA form, the CDR3 reads TGCAGCGACCTACTAGCGGGAGTGCCGGATACGCAGTATTTT. This chain joins TRBV29-1 and TRBJ2-3, with 11 bases that match TRBD2. The CDR3 has 14 amino acids. The V and J ends lost 7 bases and 6 bases, in that order; junction bases with no gene match: 9. Germline CDR1 and CDR2: SQVTM and ANQGSEA.

This clonotype was counted a few times. The rearrangement links TRBV12-3 or TRBV12-4 to TRBJ1-1; tentatively, D is TRBD1 (6 bases). The CDR3 sequence is 14 residues long. Trimming cost V 6 bases and J 1 base, with 12 bases left between them. The chain's CDR3 is CASRLTGRNTEAFF. The CDR3 bases are TGTGCCAGCAGGCTGACAGGAAGGAACACTGAAGCTTTCTTT.

This clonotype appeared many times. The chain has TRBV7-2 and TRBJ2-1; D is possibly TRBD1 or TRBD2 (5 bases each). This CDR3 contains 14 residues. Germline V gene lookup returns CDR1 SGHTA and CDR2 FQGNSA. V was pared by 5 bases and J by 0 bases, with 8 bases between. For the CDR3, the DNA is TGTGCCAGCAGCCGGGGACCCTCCTACAATGAGCAGTTCTTC. As protein: CASSRGPSYNEQFF.

The CDR3, as DNA: TGTGCCAGTAGTAGAGGGACTAGCGGGATTATTTATGAGCAGTTCTTC. Its protein is CASSRGTSGIIYEQFF. The chain has TRBV19 and TRBJ2-1; 13 positions match TRBD2. The germline V gene encodes CDR1 LNHDA and CDR2 SQIVND (reference sequence). This CDR3 has 16 residues. Unmatched junction bases numbered 8, after V lost 4 bases and J lost 8 bases.

The table lists this clonotype with many counts. The gene calls are TRBV25-1 and TRBJ1-1; no firm D call. Germline CDR1 and CDR2: MGHDK and SYGVNS. This CDR3 is built from 14 residues. The V end was cut by 2 bases, the J end by 4 bases, with 11 bases between. The CDR3 spells CASSEPHSSTEAFF. CDR3 sequence (DNA): TGTGCCAGCAGTGAACCCCATTCGAGCACTGAAGCTTTCTTT.

The chain links TRBV19 to TRBJ1-1; D is perhaps TRBD1 (5 bases). V lost 3 bases, J lost 3 bases, and 14 bases lay in between. CDR1 and CDR2 from the germline V gene are LNHDA and SQIVND (reference sequence). There are 15 residues in the CDR3. CDR3 sequence (DNA): TGTGCCAGTAGTATGAACGCCCAGGGATACACTGAAGCTTTCTTT. It codes for CASSMNAQGYTEAFF.

The chain is built from TRBV12-3 or TRBV12-4 and TRBJ2-1; TRBD2 matches 9 bases. V was clipped by 10 bases and J by 15 bases; unmatched bases: 10. The CDR3 has 11 amino acids. CDR3 residues: CATRLAEGGFF. The CDR3 region has the DNA TGTGCCACACGACTAGCGGAGGGGGGGTTCTTC.

This clonotype was found a few times. This sequence joins TRBV28 and TRBJ1-3, with 8 bases that match TRBD1. Looked up from germline, CDR1 is MDHEN and CDR2 is SYDVKM. The CDR3 is made up of 14 amino acids. Trimming took 4 bases from V and 8 from J; bases not matched to a gene: 7. CDR3 sequence: CASSSGQGRDTIYF. CDR3 nucleotides: TGTGCCAGCAGTTCCGGACAGGGTAGGGACACCATATATTTT. The full variable domain, with the rest looked up from reference TRBV28 and TRBJ1-3, is DVKVTQSSRYLVKRTGEKVFLECVQDMDHENMFWYRQDPGLGLRLIYFSYDVKMKEKGDIPEGYSVSREKKERFSLILESASTNQTSMYLCASSSGQGRDTIYFGEGSWLTVV.

The chain uses TRBV29-1 and TRBJ2-7; D is uncertain. V gave up 0 bases and J gave up 0 bases, with 6 bases separating them. This CDR3 has 13 amino acids. Germline-derived CDR1 and CDR2 are SQVTM and ANQGSEA. In DNA, the CDR3 is TGCAGCGTTGAAGAGCAGAACTCCTACGAGCAGTACTTC. This encodes CSVEEQNSYEQYF.

CDR3 region: CATSAIKDGEQFF. For the CDR3, the DNA is TGTGCCACCAGCGCAATAAAAGACGGTGAGCAGTTCTTC. The chain is built from TRBV6-8 and TRBJ2-1; no clear D gene. The germline V gene encodes CDR1 MNHGY and CDR2 SAAAGT. This CDR3 spans 13 amino acids. V was cut by 10 bases and J by 9 bases, with 19 bases left in between.